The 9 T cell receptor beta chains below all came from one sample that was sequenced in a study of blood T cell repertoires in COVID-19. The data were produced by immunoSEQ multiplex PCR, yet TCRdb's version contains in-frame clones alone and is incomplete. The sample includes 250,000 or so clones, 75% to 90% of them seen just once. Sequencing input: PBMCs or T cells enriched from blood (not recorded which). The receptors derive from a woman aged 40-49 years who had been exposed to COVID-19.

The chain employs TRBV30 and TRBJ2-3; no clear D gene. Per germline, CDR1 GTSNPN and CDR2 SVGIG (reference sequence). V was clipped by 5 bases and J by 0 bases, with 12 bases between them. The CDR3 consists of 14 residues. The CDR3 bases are TGTGCCTGGGGGGTGGGCCAGAGCACAGATACGCAGTATTTT. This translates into CAWGVGQSTDTQYF.

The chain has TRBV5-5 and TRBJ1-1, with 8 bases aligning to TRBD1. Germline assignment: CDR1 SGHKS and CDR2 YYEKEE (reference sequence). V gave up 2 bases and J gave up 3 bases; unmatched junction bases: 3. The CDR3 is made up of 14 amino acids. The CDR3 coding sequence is TGTGCCAGCAGCTTACAGGGGGTGGACACTGAAGCTTTCTTT. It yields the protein CASSLQGVDTEAFF.

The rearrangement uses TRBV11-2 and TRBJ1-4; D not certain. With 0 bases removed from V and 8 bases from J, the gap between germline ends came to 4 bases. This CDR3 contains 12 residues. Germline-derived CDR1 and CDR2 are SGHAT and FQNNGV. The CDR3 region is CASSLEREKLFF. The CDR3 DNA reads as TGTGCCAGCAGCTTAGAGAGGGAAAAACTGTTTTTT. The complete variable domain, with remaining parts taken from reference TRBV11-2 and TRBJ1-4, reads EAGVAQSPRYKIIEKRQSVAFWCNPISGHATLYWYQQILGQGPKLLIQFQNNGVVDDSQLPKDRFSAERLKGVDSTLKIQPAKLEDSAVYLCASSLEREKLFFGSGTQLSVL.

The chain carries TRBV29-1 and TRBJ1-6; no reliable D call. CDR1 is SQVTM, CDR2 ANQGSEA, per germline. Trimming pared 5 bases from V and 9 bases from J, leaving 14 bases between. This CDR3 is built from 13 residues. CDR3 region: CSVSWGGSSPLHF. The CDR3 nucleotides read TGCAGCGTTTCCTGGGGAGGTAGTTCACCCCTCCACTTT.

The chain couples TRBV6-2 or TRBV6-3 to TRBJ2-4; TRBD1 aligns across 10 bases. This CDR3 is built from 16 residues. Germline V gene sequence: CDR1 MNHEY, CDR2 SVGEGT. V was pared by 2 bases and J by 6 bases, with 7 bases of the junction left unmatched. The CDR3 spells CASSYTTGQGGNIQYF. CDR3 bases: TGTGCCAGCAGTTACACTACTGGACAGGGGGGAAACATTCAGTACTTC.

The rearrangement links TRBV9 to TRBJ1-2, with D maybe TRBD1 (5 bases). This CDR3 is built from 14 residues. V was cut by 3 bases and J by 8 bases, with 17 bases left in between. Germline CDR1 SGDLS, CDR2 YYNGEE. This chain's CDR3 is CASSAGLPSGGYTF. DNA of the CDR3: TGTGCCAGCAGCGCGGGACTCCCTAGCGGCGGCTACACCTTC.

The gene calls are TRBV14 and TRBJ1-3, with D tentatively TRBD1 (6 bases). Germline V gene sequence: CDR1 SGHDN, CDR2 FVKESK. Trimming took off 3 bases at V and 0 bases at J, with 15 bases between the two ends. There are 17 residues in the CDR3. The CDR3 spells CASSHSTGHNSGNTIYF. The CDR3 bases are TGTGCCAGCAGCCACTCAACGGGACACAACTCTGGAAACACCATATATTTT. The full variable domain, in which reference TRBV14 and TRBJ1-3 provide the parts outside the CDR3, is EAGVTQFPSHSVIEKGQTVTLRCDPISGHDNLYWYRRVMGKEIKFLLHFVKESKQDESGMPNNRFLAERTGGTYSTLKVQPAELEDSGVYFCASSHSTGHNSGNTIYFGEGSWLTVV.

The CDR3: CASSSYSNEKLFF. The CDR3 nucleotides are TGTGCCAGCAGCTCCTACTCAAATGAAAAACTGTTTTTT. The chain links TRBV7-9 to TRBJ1-4; D is ambiguous. V was shortened by 4 bases and J by 5 bases, with 8 bases between the two germline ends. Germline assignment: CDR1 SEHNR and CDR2 FQNEAQ (reference sequence). There are 13 residues in the CDR3.

CDR3 nucleotides: TGTGCCAGCAGTTTACAGGGTCTTTACGGGGAGCTGTTTTTT. Translating it yields CASSLQGLYGELFF. J is TRBJ2-2 and V is TRBV28, with D perhaps matching TRBD1 (5 bases). In germline, CDR1 is MDHEN, CDR2 SYDVKM. The V end was cut by 2 bases, the J end by 7 bases, with 11 bases between. This CDR3 is built from 14 residues.